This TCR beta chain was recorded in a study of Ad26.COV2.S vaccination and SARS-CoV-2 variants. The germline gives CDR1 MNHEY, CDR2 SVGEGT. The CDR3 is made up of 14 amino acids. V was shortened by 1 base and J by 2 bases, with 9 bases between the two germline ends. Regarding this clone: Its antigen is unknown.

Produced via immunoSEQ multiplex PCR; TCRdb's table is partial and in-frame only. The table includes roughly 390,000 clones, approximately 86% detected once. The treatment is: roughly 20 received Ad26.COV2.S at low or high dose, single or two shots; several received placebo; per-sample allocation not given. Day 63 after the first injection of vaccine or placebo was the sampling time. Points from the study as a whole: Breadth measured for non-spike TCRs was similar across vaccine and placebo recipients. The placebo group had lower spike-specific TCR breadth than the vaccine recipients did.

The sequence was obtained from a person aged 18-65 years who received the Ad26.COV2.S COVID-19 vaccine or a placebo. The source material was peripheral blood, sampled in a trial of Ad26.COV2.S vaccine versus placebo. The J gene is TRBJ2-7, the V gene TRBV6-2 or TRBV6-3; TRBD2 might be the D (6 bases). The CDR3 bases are TGTGCCAGCAGTTACTTTCGGGAGCCCTACGAGCAGTACTTC. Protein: CASSYFREPYEQYF.